The 2 T cell receptor beta chains below all came from one sample that was sequenced in a study of T-cell reconstitution after alpha-beta-depleted transplantation in children. Library preparation (for TCRbeta) was performed with unique molecular identifiers. Each CDR3 protein gets one entry after TCRdb re-called the PCR reads with MiXCR. The sample lists fewer than 1 million distinct CDR3 sequences, less than 20% occurring once. The sample in question was PBMCs, mostly from graft donor cells, obtained 360 days after TCRalphabeta/CD19-depleted stem cell transplant. All receptors derive from a male patient between 10 and 17 years old who had a stem cell transplant for acute lymphoblastic leukemia, so the T cells may come from the graft donor.

This clonotype was seen more than once but under ten times. This chain links TRBV29-1 with TRBJ2-7; TRBD1 matches at 7 bases. V lost 0 bases to trimming and J lost 1 base; unmatched junction nucleotides: 6. This CDR3 is built from 15 residues. CDR1 is SQVTM and CDR2 is ANQGSEA in the germline V gene. The CDR3 spells CSVEDGTELSYEQYF. The DNA of the CDR3 is TGCAGCGTTGAAGATGGGACAGAATTATCCTACGAGCAGTACTTC.

The chain couples TRBV6-2 or TRBV6-3 to TRBJ2-1, with unresolved D. The CDR3 has 12 residues. The germline V and J ends were trimmed by 5 bases and 3 bases, with 5 bases remaining between them. Germline V lookup: CDR1 MNHEY, CDR2 SVGEGT. CDR3 sequence reads: CASSRHYNEQFF. The DNA of the CDR3 is TGTGCCAGCAGTCGTCACTACAATGAGCAGTTCTTC.